This TCR beta chain was captured by sequencing in a study of prognosis after radiotherapy for stage I lung cancer. About the study: With about a dozen men and a handful of women, the cohort's median age was roughly 70 years, range roughly 50–95. Squamous cell carcinoma affected six to eight patients, adenocarcinoma about eleven. Concurrent therapy with stereotactic body radiotherapy was received by no patient.

This clonotype occurred many times. The antigen is unknown. The authors amplified TCR beta CDR3 from genomic DNA using two-round multiplex PCR. First-round PCR, the initial amplification, used primers specific to each TRBV and TRBJ gene. TCRdb itself ran the multiplex PCR reads through MiXCR, one entry per CDR3 protein. The table lists some 56,000 distinct CDR3 sequences, 26% of them singletons, with 6% to 9% in the top ten. CDR3 size: 14 residues. V was clipped by 3 bases and J by 7 bases, with 12 bases between them. The germline CDR1 and CDR2 sequences are SEHNR and FQNEAQ (reference sequence). Study-level findings and limits: Tumor specificity of the expanded TCR clones was not determined.

Here the sequenced sample was PBMCs, taken before or after stereotactic body radiation therapy (not recorded which). The clonotype was recovered from a donor older than 45 with non-small cell lung cancer. The genes are TRBV7-9 and TRBJ1-4; tentatively, D is TRBD1 (5 bases). This chain's CDR3 is CASSFRGMGEKLFF. The CDR3 DNA is TGTGCCAGCAGCTTCCGGGGGATGGGTGAAAAACTGTTTTTT.